These 8 T cell receptor beta chains originate from one sample sequenced in a study of blood T cell repertoires in COVID-19. Sequencing was performed with immunoSEQ multiplex PCR; in TCRdb, only in-frame clones are kept and a portion is missing. The data contain 360,000 or so clones, 85% to 90% of them singletons. What was sequenced was peripheral blood. The receptors derive from a man younger than 30 with active or convalescent COVID-19.

V usage is TRBV19 and J usage is TRBJ2-1, with TRBD2 as a possible D gene (5 bases). Germline loops: CDR1 LNHDA, CDR2 SQIVND (reference sequence). The CDR3 runs 15 residues. V lost 6 bases and J lost 0, with 12 bases in between. CDR3 sequence reads: CASRLTGSSYNEQFF. The DNA for the CDR3 is TGTGCCAGTAGACTTACTGGGAGCTCCTACAATGAGCAGTTCTTC.

This clone appeared a single time. The chain employs TRBV5-1 and TRBJ2-3, with 8 bases matching TRBD2. The CDR3 is 14 residues long. The trim removed 4 bases at V and 3 bases at J, leaving 4 bases unmatched. Germline values: CDR1 SGHRS, CDR2 YFSETQ. CDR3 in amino acids: CASSPSGSTDTQYF. The DNA of the CDR3 is TGCGCCAGCAGCCCCAGCGGGAGTACAGATACGCAGTATTTT. The full variable domain, with the rest looked up from reference TRBV5-1 and TRBJ2-3, is KAGVTQTPRYLIKTRGQQVTLSCSPISGHRSVSWYQQTPGQGLQFLFEYFSETQRNKGNFPGRFSGRQFSNSRSEMNVSTLELGDSALYLCASSPSGSTDTQYFGPGTRLTVL.

The CDR3 spells CASSYKMDTGPQETQYF. CDR3 DNA: TGTGCCAGCAGTTATAAAATGGACACCGGCCCCCAAGAGACCCAGTACTTC. V is TRBV6-2 or TRBV6-3 and J is TRBJ2-5, with TRBD1 as a possible D gene (5 bases). CDR3 length equals 17 residues. Per the germline V gene, CDR1 is MNHEY and CDR2 is SVGEGT. V was pared by 3 bases and J by 1 base, with 18 bases between.

The V gene is TRBV9, the J gene TRBJ1-5, with D tentatively TRBD1 (6 bases). The V and J ends lost 4 bases and 5 bases respectively, with 10 bases between them. This CDR3 is 13 amino acids long. Germline V gene data show CDR1 as SGDLS and CDR2 as YYNGEE. The CDR3 loop reads CASSPRTDQPQHF. The CDR3 DNA follows: TGTGCCAGCAGCCCCCGGACAGATCAGCCCCAGCATTTT.

The chain combines TRBV10-3 with TRBJ2-7, with D possibly being TRBD1 (6 bases). The CDR3 has 17 amino acids. Germline-derived CDR1 and CDR2 are ENHRY and SYGVKD. Trimming removed 4 bases from V and 5 bases from J, with 24 bases in between. CDR3 sequence: CAISGHRGPTGRDEQYF. DNA of the CDR3: TGTGCCATCAGTGGACACCGAGGGCCTACAGGGCGCGACGAGCAGTACTTC.

This chain connects TRBV23-1 to TRBJ2-1; maybe TRBD1 (6 bases). TRBV23-1 is known as an ORF, though its function is uncertain. Trimming took 4 bases from V and 8 from J, leaving 18 bases between them. CDR3 length: 15 residues. CDR3 loop: CASSPLGPGEYEQFF. The CDR3 nucleotides read TGCGCCAGCAGTCCCCTGGGCCCAGGGGAGTATGAGCAGTTCTTC.

The gene calls are TRBV9 and TRBJ1-4, with 7 nucleotides matching TRBD1. Germline assignment: CDR1 SGDLS and CDR2 YYNGEE. The V and J ends lost 3 bases and 6 bases, in that order; junction bases with no gene match: 8. This CDR3 spans 15 amino acids. The CDR3 coding sequence is TGTGCCAGCAGCGAGGAGACAGGGTGGGATGAAAAACTGTTTTTT. Translation: CASSEETGWDEKLFF.

This chain uses TRBV2 with TRBJ1-1; 8 bases match TRBD1. Germline loops: CDR1 SNHLY, CDR2 FYNNEI. V dropped 6 bases and J dropped 2; count of bases not matched to a gene: 5. This CDR3 spans 14 amino acids. CDR3 DNA sequence: TGTGCCAGCAGACTGACAGGGGAAAACACTGAAGCTTTCTTT. This gives the protein CASRLTGENTEAFF.